This TCR beta chain was sequenced during a study of metastatic and nonmetastatic thyroid tumors. In the study overall: Comparison of repertoires was carried out across blood and tumor or nodule tissue from malignant and benign thyroid patients.

Nobody among the patients had been given any treatment before thyroid surgery. Trimming removed 5 bases at V and 4 bases at J, with 12 bases between. The CDR3 contains 15 residues. Looked up from germline, CDR1 is MNHNS and CDR2 is SASEGT. In its sample, this clone ranks as medium-sized (0.01 to 0.1%). TCRdb re-clonotyped the PCR reads via MiXCR. This sample has some 28,000 clones, with around 16% found just once. The chain joins TRBV6-1 to TRBJ2-6; D tentatively reads TRBD1 or TRBD2 (5 bases each). This TCR came from a female donor with papillary thyroid cancer or a benign thyroid nodule (not recorded which). Some clones in this sample may be carry-over from other donors' samples. Sequencing input: blood. The CDR3: CASSLRGAGANVLTF. The CDR3 nucleotides are TGTGCCAGCAGTTTAAGAGGGGCCGGGGCCAACGTCCTGACTTTC.